Listed below are T cell receptor beta chains from one sample, sequenced in a study of technical replicates of blood from a few donors. Libraries were prepared by immunoSEQ multiplex PCR; TCRdb keeps only in-frame clonotypes and omits some of them. The sample lists about 58,000 clones, 91% occurring once. What was sequenced was PBMCs. These receptor sequences come from a human donor in good health. Some clones in this sample may be carry-over from other donors' samples. CDR3s include the opening cysteine and the closing phenylalanine or tryptophan. The D gene is left open where the match is weak. The size entry is marked missing in some rows and otherwise reads once, few, many or a size class.

size: once
D: TRBD1
V: TRBV6-4
J: TRBJ2-2
CDR3: CASKKTGDTGELFF
DNA: TGTGCCAGCAAGAAGACAGGGGATACCGGGGAGCTGTTTTTT

size: NA
D: NA
V: TRBV7-9
J: TRBJ1-1
CDR3: CASSFFRGLQVSGAEAFF
DNA: TGTGCCAGCAGCTTCTTTAGGGGACTTCAGGTATCAGGAGCTGAAGCTTTCTTT

size: NA
D: NA
V: TRBV27
J: TRBJ1-2
CDR3: CASSMTVNYGYTF
DNA: TGTGCCAGCAGTATGACAGTTAACTATGGCTACACCTTC

size: NA
D: NA
V: TRBV5-4
J: TRBJ2-1
CDR3: CASSLRGTSRGFF
DNA: TGTGCCAGCAGCTTGAGGGGTACTAGCCGGGGGTTCTTC

size: NA
D: NA
V: TRBV7-8
J: TRBJ2-3
CDR3: CASSFPGHPKTDTQYF
DNA: TGTGCCAGCAGCTTTCCGGGACACCCAAAAACAGATACGCAGTATTTT

size: NA
D: NA
V: TRBV4-3
J: TRBJ1-5
CDR3: CASSQETAIWPQHF
DNA: TGCGCCAGCAGCCAAGAGACAGCCATTTGGCCCCAGCATTTT

size: NA
D: NA
V: TRBV7-6
J: TRBJ2-5
CDR3: CASSLTDLEGPGETQYF
DNA: TGTGCCAGCAGCTTAACGGATTTGGAGGGGCCCGGGGAGACCCAGTACTTC

size: NA
D: TRBD2
V: TRBV30
J: TRBJ2-7
CDR3: CAWDSGSGIYEQYF
DNA: TGTGCCTGGGATAGCGGGAGTGGTATTTACGAGCAGTACTTC

size: NA
D: NA
V: TRBV19
J: TRBJ1-1
CDR3: CASSIGGRSTEAFF
DNA: TGTGCCAGTAGTATCGGGGGGCGGAGCACTGAAGCTTTCTTT

size: NA
D: NA
V: TRBV7-9
J: TRBJ1-5
CDR3: CASSSSTEPQHF
DNA: TGTGCCAGCAGCTCCTCCACGGAGCCCCAGCATTTT

size: NA
D: NA
V: TRBV7-2
J: TRBJ1-2
CDR3: CASSGALGGAGGYTF
DNA: TGTGCCAGCAGCGGAGCTCTGGGGGGGGCAGGAGGCTACACCTTC

size: NA
D: TRBD2
V: TRBV4-1
J: TRBJ2-5
CDR3: CASSQGRLAGSRQETQYF
DNA: TGCGCCAGCAGCCAGGGAAGACTAGCGGGAAGTCGGCAAGAGACCCAGTACTTC

size: NA
D: NA
V: TRBV4-3
J: TRBJ1-6
CDR3: CASSQEAGRNSPLHF
DNA: TGCGCCAGCAGCCAAGAGGCAGGGCGAAATTCACCCCTCCACTTT

size: NA
D: TRBD1
V: TRBV27
J: TRBJ1-1
CDR3: CASSPTGAGNTEAFF
DNA: TGTGCCAGCAGTCCTACAGGGGCCGGGAACACTGAAGCTTTCTTT

size: NA
D: NA
V: TRBV4-3
J: TRBJ1-3
CDR3: CASSQDRRKSGNTIYF
DNA: TGCGCCAGCAGCCAAGATCGGCGGAAGAGTGGAAACACCATATATTTT

size: NA
D: NA
V: TRBV7-9
J: TRBJ1-1
CDR3: CASSQGTEAFF
DNA: TGTGCCAGCAGCCAGGGAACTGAAGCTTTCTTT

size: NA
D: NA
V: TRBV2
J: TRBJ1-5
CDR3: CASSEGRAHQGQPQHF
DNA: TGTGCCAGCAGTGAGGGCCGCGCCCACCAAGGTCAGCCCCAGCATTTT

size: NA
D: NA
V: TRBV21-1
J: TRBJ1-5
CDR3: CASSIYTGAGQPQHF
DNA: TGTGCCAGCAGCATATATACAGGGGCAGGTCAGCCCCAGCATTTT

size: NA
D: TRBD1
V: TRBV27
J: TRBJ2-2
CDR3: CASRARDRVAGELFF
DNA: TGTGCCAGCAGGGCCAGAGACAGGGTGGCCGGGGAGCTGTTTTTT

size: NA
D: NA
V: TRBV7-2
J: TRBJ2-7
CDR3: CASSAEQGKYEQYF
DNA: TGTGCCAGCAGCGCCGAACAGGGTAAATACGAGCAGTACTTC

size: NA
D: NA
V: TRBV4-3
J: TRBJ2-5
CDR3: CASSHRLVGETQYF
DNA: TGCGCCAGCAGTCACAGGCTAGTTGGGGAGACCCAGTACTTC

size: NA
D: NA
V: TRBV4-1
J: TRBJ2-3
CDR3: CASSSTDTQYF
DNA: TGCGCCAGTTCCTCCACAGATACGCAGTATTTT

size: NA
D: TRBD2
V: TRBV7-2
J: TRBJ2-7
CDR3: CASSSIAGNSYEQYF
DNA: TGTGCCAGCAGCTCCATAGCGGGGAACTCCTACGAGCAGTACTTC

size: once
D: TRBD1
V: TRBV2
J: TRBJ1-1
CDR3: CASIQGGQGAFF
DNA: TGTGCCAGCATCCAAGGGGGCCAGGGAGCTTTCTTT

size: NA
D: TRBD1
V: TRBV11-2
J: TRBJ1-2
CDR3: CASSPGDRASRSGYTF
DNA: TGTGCCAGCAGCCCCGGGGACAGGGCCAGCAGGAGTGGCTACACCTTC

size: NA
D: NA
V: TRBV30
J: TRBJ1-3
CDR3: CAWTYSPGNTIYF
DNA: TGTGCCTGGACGTACTCCCCTGGAAACACCATATATTTT

size: NA
D: TRBD1
V: TRBV10-3
J: TRBJ1-1
CDR3: CAITGQVGNTEAFF
DNA: TGTGCCATCACCGGACAGGTGGGGAACACTGAAGCTTTCTTT

size: NA
D: NA
V: TRBV30
J: TRBJ1-3
CDR3: CAWTNSGNTIYF
DNA: TGTGCCTGGACCAACTCTGGAAACACCATATATTTT

size: once
D: NA
V: TRBV7-8
J: TRBJ1-1
CDR3: CASSSYKNTEAFF
DNA: TGTGCCAGCAGCTCGTACAAGAACACTGAAGCTTTCTTT

size: NA
D: NA
V: TRBV7-6
J: TRBJ2-3
CDR3: CASSSPSEGDTQYF
DNA: TGTGCCAGCAGCTCCCCCAGCGAGGGAGATACGCAGTATTTT

size: NA
D: TRBD1
V: TRBV18
J: TRBJ2-7
CDR3: CASSPPGTGSYEQYF
DNA: TGTGCCAGCTCACCACCAGGGACAGGGAGCTACGAGCAGTACTTC

size: NA
D: NA
V: TRBV5-6
J: TRBJ2-3
CDR3: CASSSRFHTDTQYF
DNA: TGTGCCAGCAGCTCGCGGTTCCACACAGATACGCAGTATTTT

size: NA
D: NA
V: TRBV18
J: TRBJ2-5
CDR3: CASSPIRQETQYF
DNA: TGTGCCAGCTCACCAATTAGACAAGAGACCCAGTACTTC

size: NA
D: TRBD1
V: TRBV28
J: TRBJ1-2
CDR3: CASSQGAEPGYTF
DNA: TGTGCCAGCAGTCAGGGGGCCGAACCTGGCTACACCTTC

size: NA
D: TRBD1
V: TRBV10-3
J: TRBJ2-7
CDR3: CAISMDRGEQYF
DNA: TGTGCCATCAGTATGGACAGGGGCGAGCAGTACTTC

size: NA
D: NA
V: TRBV7-8
J: TRBJ2-7
CDR3: CASSPQRSPSYEQYF
DNA: TGTGCCAGCAGCCCCCAGAGGTCTCCCAGCTACGAGCAGTACTTC

size: NA
D: NA
V: TRBV5-6
J: TRBJ2-7
CDR3: CASSRGIYEQYF
DNA: TGTGCCAGCAGCCGAGGAATCTACGAGCAGTACTTC

size: once
D: TRBD2
V: TRBV30
J: TRBJ2-3
CDR3: CAWSPPSGMIDTQYF
DNA: TGTGCCTGGAGCCCCCCCAGCGGGATGATAGATACGCAGTATTTT

size: once
D: NA
V: TRBV10-3
J: TRBJ2-7
CDR3: CASGHGSDSYEQYF
DNA: TGTGCCTCCGGGCACGGGAGCGATTCCTACGAGCAGTACTTC

size: NA
D: TRBD1
V: TRBV11-2
J: TRBJ2-5
CDR3: CASSLTGQGIETQYF
DNA: TGTGCCAGCAGCTTAACGGGACAGGGAATAGAGACCCAGTACTTC

size: once
D: NA
V: TRBV7-2
J: TRBJ2-5
CDR3: CASSPTSGETQYF
DNA: TGTGCCAGCAGCCCCACTAGTGGGGAGACCCAGTACTTC

size: NA
D: TRBD1
V: TRBV25-1
J: TRBJ1-2
CDR3: CASSERGQTANYGYTF
DNA: TGTGCCAGCAGTGAAAGGGGGCAGACAGCTAACTATGGCTACACCTTC

size: NA
D: TRBD1
V: TRBV9
J: TRBJ2-5
CDR3: CASSVDTGGGTQYF
DNA: TGTGCCAGCAGCGTAGATACAGGGGGTGGGACCCAGTACTTC

size: NA
D: NA
V: TRBV4-3
J: TRBJ2-2
CDR3: CASSQDSGAGELFF
DNA: TGCGCCAGCAGCCAAGATTCGGGGGCCGGGGAGCTGTTTTTT

size: NA
D: NA
V: TRBV29-1
J: TRBJ2-3
CDR3: CSVRSPTSTDTQYF
DNA: TGCAGCGTTCGGTCTCCCACCTCCACAGATACGCAGTATTTT

size: NA
D: TRBD2
V: TRBV29-1
J: TRBJ2-1
CDR3: CSVLAGGPRNEQFF
DNA: TGCAGCGTTTTAGCGGGAGGCCCGAGGAATGAGCAGTTCTTC

size: NA
D: NA
V: TRBV18
J: TRBJ2-7
CDR3: CASSPGTGTSEQYF
DNA: TGTGCCAGCTCCCCCGGGACAGGGACTAGCGAGCAGTACTTC

size: NA
D: TRBD2
V: TRBV4-1
J: TRBJ2-1
CDR3: CASSQGGLRGGSSYNEQFF
DNA: TGCGCCAGCAGCCAAGGGGGCCTCCGCGGGGGGAGCTCCTACAATGAGCAGTTCTTC

size: NA
D: NA
V: TRBV6-5
J: TRBJ1-3
CDR3: CASSYSNPTGNTIYF
DNA: TGTGCCAGCAGTTACTCGAATCCTACTGGAAACACCATATATTTT

size: NA
D: TRBD1
V: TRBV2
J: TRBJ1-3
CDR3: CASSDPRQGSGNTIYF
DNA: TGTGCCAGCAGTGACCCCAGACAGGGCTCTGGAAACACCATATATTTT

size: NA
D: TRBD1
V: TRBV5-1
J: TRBJ1-1
CDR3: CASSLAGGYTEAFF
DNA: TGCGCCAGCAGCTTAGCAGGGGGATACACTGAAGCTTTCTTT

size: NA
D: TRBD1
V: TRBV28
J: TRBJ2-6
CDR3: CASRALQGLSGANVLTF
DNA: TGTGCCAGCAGGGCGTTACAGGGGTTGTCTGGGGCCAACGTCCTGACTTTC

size: NA
D: NA
V: TRBV27
J: TRBJ2-7
CDR3: CASKYSRGDYEQYF
DNA: TGTGCCAGCAAGTATAGCAGGGGTGACTACGAGCAGTACTTC